A selection of T cell receptor beta chains follows, all from one sample in a study of spatial heterogeneity in lung cancer. TCRdb used MiXCR to reprocess the 5' RACE reads, holding one entry per CDR3 protein. The sample carries about 3,200 distinct CDR3 sequences, more than 15% recorded once. The sample was PBMCs, taken at surgery. Source of these receptors: a female donor with early-stage non-small cell lung cancer. Each CDR3 is given with its conserved first and last residue.

v_gene | CDR3aa
TRBV2 | CASSERELAEGSYNEQFF
TRBV29-1 | CSVATWTAPQEAFF
TRBV19 | CASREGPSYNEQFF
TRBV30 | CACTRGYGGINEQFF
TRBV28 | CASSSPLNEQFF
TRBV7-9 | CASSLGLDRYF
TRBV5-1 | CASSLAGRSEKLFF
TRBV13 | CASSPLADGGVYEQYF
TRBV5-1 | CASSSDRQETQYF
TRBV20-1 | CSARPGFAEAFF
TRBV4-1 | CASSQRQGSHGYTF
TRBV6-6 | CASRPTTGTSSSYEQYF
TRBV7-8 | CASSLGDTRAEAFF
TRBV24-1 | CATSDPGRLIGKQFF
TRBV4-2 | CASSQGPYEAFF
TRBV18 | CASARGYNYGYTF
TRBV5-6 | CASSLSENTEAFF
TRBV27 | CASSPPRTPRGEQFF
TRBV12-3/TRBV12-4 | CASSPGRNEQFF
TRBV20-1 | CSAPDGGRYNEQFF
TRBV7-2 | CASSLWGTGSGETQYF
TRBV14 | CASSQGGGGQFF
TRBV12-3/TRBV12-4 | CASSPIYYEQYF
TRBV11-2 | CASSLGPYSRTQYF
TRBV20-1 | CSARGASGRKLSYEQYF
TRBV7-2 | CASSSYPAAGYTF
TRBV4-1 | CASSLYTGTDTQYF
TRBV7-3 | CASSLTGGETQYF
TRBV4-1 | CASSDTSGQNIQYF